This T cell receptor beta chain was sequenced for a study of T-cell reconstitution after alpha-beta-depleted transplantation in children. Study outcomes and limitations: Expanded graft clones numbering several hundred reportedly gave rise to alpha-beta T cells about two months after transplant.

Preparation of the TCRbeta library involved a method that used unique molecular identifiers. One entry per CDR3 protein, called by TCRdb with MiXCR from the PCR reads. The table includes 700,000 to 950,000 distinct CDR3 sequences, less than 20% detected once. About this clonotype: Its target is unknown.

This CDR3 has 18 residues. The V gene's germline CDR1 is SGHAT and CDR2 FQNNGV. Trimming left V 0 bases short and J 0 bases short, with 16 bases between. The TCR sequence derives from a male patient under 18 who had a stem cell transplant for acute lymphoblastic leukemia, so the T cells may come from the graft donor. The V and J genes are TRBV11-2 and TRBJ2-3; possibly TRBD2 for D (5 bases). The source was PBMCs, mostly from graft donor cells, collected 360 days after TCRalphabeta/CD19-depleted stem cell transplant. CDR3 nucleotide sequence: TGTGCCAGCAGCTTAGATCGGAAGGTTAGCGTAAGCACAGATACGCAGTATTTT. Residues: CASSLDRKVSVSTDTQYF.